This T cell receptor beta chain is drawn from a study of chronic HIV infection and antiretroviral therapy. TCRdb redid the calling of the 5' RACE reads with MiXCR, one entry per CDR3 protein. This table holds some 43,000 distinct CDR3 sequences, approximately 20% found once. The germline CDR1 and CDR2 sequences are GTSNPN and SVGIG (reference sequence). The CDR3 runs 12 residues. V gave up 4 bases and J gave up 5 bases, with 12 bases separating them. Sequencing was performed on peripheral blood. The receptor was derived from an adult who had HIV and had not received antiretroviral therapy, or was an uninfected healthy control (not recorded which). The V call is TRBV30, the J call TRBJ2-7, with D possibly TRBD2 on 6 matching bases. CDR3 protein: CAWTPGGDEQYF. DNA for the CDR3: TGTGCCTGGACCCCTGGCGGGGACGAGCAGTACTTC.